These 27 T cell receptor beta chains were all obtained from the same sample, sequenced in a study of blood T cell repertoires in COVID-19. Here immunoSEQ multiplex PCR was the method, and the copy in TCRdb shows in-frame clones only, minus some. The top ten hold 2% to 3% of the sample, which has about 270,000 clones, 70% to 90% seen once. The sample consisted of peripheral blood. These receptors all come from a woman in her forties or fifties with acute or convalescent COVID-19.

The chain is built from TRBV9 and TRBJ1-1; D is undetermined. Germline-derived CDR1 and CDR2 are SGDLS and YYNGEE. There are 14 residues in the CDR3. V lost 0 bases and J lost 0, with 6 bases in between. CDR3 loop: CASSVAEVNTEAFF. The CDR3 bases are TGTGCCAGCAGCGTAGCGGAGGTGAACACTGAAGCTTTCTTT.

The V and J genes are TRBV7-3 and TRBJ1-2, with a possible D match to TRBD1 (5 bases). The CDR3 length is 16 residues. CDR1 is SGHTA, CDR2 FQGTGA, per germline. Between the trimmed V and J ends, which lost 0 bases and 1 base, there was a span of 12 bases. Written as DNA, the CDR3 is TGTGCCAGCAGCTTAACGGGAGGGGAGGGTAACTATGGCTACACCTTC. This encodes CASSLTGGEGNYGYTF. Drawing the rest from reference TRBV7-3 and TRBJ1-2, the complete variable domain is GAGVSQTPSNKVTEKGKYVELRCDPISGHTALYWYRQSLGQGPEFLIYFQGTGAADDSGLPNDRFFAVRPEGSVSTLKIQRTERGDSAVYLCASSLTGGEGNYGYTFGSGTRLTVV.

This rearrangement joins TRBV28 to TRBJ2-5, with TRBD2 matching over 10 bases. The CDR3 spans 17 residues. J was trimmed by 5 bases and V by 1 base; bases with no gene match: 10. The V gene's germline CDR1 is MDHEN and CDR2 SYDVKM. The chain's CDR3 is CASSLSLAGAHGETQYF. The CDR3 coding sequence is TGTGCCAGCAGTTTATCTCTAGCGGGAGCTCACGGGGAGACCCAGTACTTC.

The rearrangement uses TRBV30 and TRBJ2-7, with D perhaps matching TRBD1 (5 bases). Germline V CDR1 and CDR2: GTSNPN, SVGIG (reference sequence). Trimming shortened V by 3 bases and J by 6 bases, and 24 bases separated the two germline ends. The CDR3 is 16 amino acids. CDR3 sequence (DNA): TGTGCCTGGAGAGACCTAACAGGCCTGGTCCGCAGCGAGCAGTACTTC. Its translation is CAWRDLTGLVRSEQYF.

V usage is TRBV6-1 and J usage is TRBJ2-7; tentatively, D is TRBD1 (5 bases). Germline CDR1 MNHNS, CDR2 SASEGT. The V gene lost 2 bases and the J gene lost 2 bases, with 10 bases spanning the gap. There are 14 residues in the CDR3. The CDR3 DNA sequence: TGTGCCAGCAGTGAATTTACAGGCGCCTACGAGCAGTACTTC. Translated: CASSEFTGAYEQYF.

The chain has TRBV7-9 and TRBJ1-6; weak D call: TRBD1 (5 bases). The V and J ends lost 2 bases and 9 bases respectively, with 8 bases between them. CDR1 and CDR2 from the germline V gene are SEHNR and FQNEAQ (reference sequence). The CDR3 length is 13 residues. CDR3 bases: TGTGCCAGCAGCTTACCAGGGATTTCACCCCTCCACTTT. Protein product: CASSLPGISPLHF.

This chain links TRBV4-2 with TRBJ1-1, with TRBD1 matching 12 bases. The V gene's germline CDR1 is LGHNA and CDR2 YNFKEQ. The junction had 4 bases not matched to a gene; V was cut back by 4 bases and J by 4 bases. The CDR3 is made up of 15 amino acids. CDR3 residues: CASSPGQGAVTEAFF. DNA for the CDR3: TGTGCCAGCAGCCCGGGACAGGGGGCGGTCACTGAAGCTTTCTTT.

The chain uses TRBV18 and TRBJ1-2; D call uncertain. Germline V gives CDR1 KGHSH, CDR2 LQKENI. The CDR3 loop spans 14 amino acids. Trimming left V 3 bases short and J 8 bases short, with 16 bases between. CDR3 bases: TGTGCCAGCTCACCTCGTGGGGAGGTATTGGGCTACACCTTC. This encodes CASSPRGEVLGYTF.

This chain connects TRBV5-8 to TRBJ1-6; the match to TRBD1 covers 7 bases. The trim removed 6 bases at V and 7 bases at J, leaving 16 bases unmatched. Germline CDR1 and CDR2: SGHTS and YDEGEE. The length of the CDR3 is 17 residues. The CDR3 DNA is TGTGCCAGCAACCCGTTTTTGCCGGGGACAGCAAATTCACCCCTCCACTTT. This sequence encodes CASNPFLPGTANSPLHF.

The rearrangement links TRBV4-1 to TRBJ2-7, with a tentative D call TRBD1 (6 bases). CDR3 length: 14 residues. In germline, CDR1 is MGHRA, CDR2 YSYEKL. Trimming shortened V by 4 bases and J by 2 bases, and 12 bases separated the two germline ends. CDR3 bases: TGCGCCAGCAGCCTAGGGGACATAACCTACGAGCAGTACTTC. Protein product: CASSLGDITYEQYF.

The chain is built from TRBV28 and TRBJ2-3, with a possible D match to TRBD2 (6 bases). CDR1 MDHEN and CDR2 SYDVKM come from the germline V gene. CDR3 length: 15 residues. Between the trimmed V and J ends, which lost 4 bases and 5 bases, there was a span of 16 bases. The CDR3 DNA follows: TGTGCCAGCAGTTCCCCCGCTAGCGCTGGAGATACGCAGTATTTT. It codes for CASSSPASAGDTQYF.

The V and J genes are TRBV28 and TRBJ1-2; no clear D. The CDR3 totals 14 residues. The V end lost 2 bases, the J end lost 3 bases, and 10 bases lay between the germline ends. Germline CDR1 reads MDHEN; CDR2 reads SYDVKM. The chain's CDR3 is CASSLTGPHYGYTF. CDR3 in DNA: TGTGCCAGCAGTTTAACGGGTCCTCACTATGGCTACACCTTC.

V is TRBV27 and J is TRBJ1-2; D call uncertain. Germline CDR1 is MNHEY and CDR2 is SMNVEV (reference sequence). Trimming removed 1 base from V and 6 bases from J, with 9 bases in between. This CDR3 has 13 residues. CDR3 DNA: TGTGCCAGCAGTTTATGGGGAGGAAATGGCTACACCTTC. Its translation is CASSLWGGNGYTF.

The V gene is TRBV28, the J gene TRBJ1-5; D unresolved. With 5 bases removed from V and 5 bases from J, the gap between germline ends came to 7 bases. CDR3 length: 12 amino acids. CDR1 is MDHEN, CDR2 SYDVKM, per germline. The CDR3 DNA reads TGTGCCAGCAGTCCCGTTTATCAGCCCCAGCATTTT. It encodes CASSPVYQPQHF.

The chain uses TRBV14 and TRBJ1-2; unclear D gene. Germline assignment: CDR1 SGHDN and CDR2 FVKESK. The CDR3 consists of 13 residues. Trimming removed 4 bases from V and 3 bases from J, with 9 bases in between. The CDR3 here is CASSRSRDYGYTF. The CDR3, as DNA: TGTGCCAGCAGCCGTTCCCGGGACTATGGCTACACCTTC.

The chain joins TRBV5-1 to TRBJ2-3; 8 bases are shared with TRBD1. The CDR3 has 17 residues. Trimming at V came to 4 bases and at J to 2 bases, leaving 12 bases not matched to a gene. The germline CDR1 and CDR2 sequences are SGHRS and YFSETQ. Here the CDR3 DNA reads TGCGCCAGCAGCCGACAATCCGGGACAGGATACACAGATACGCAGTATTTT. Residues: CASSRQSGTGYTDTQYF.

This chain links TRBV7-9 with TRBJ1-1, with 7 nucleotides matching TRBD1. CDR1 and CDR2 (germline): SEHNR, FQNEAQ (reference sequence). The CDR3 has 17 amino acids. After removal of 0 bases from V and 1 base from J, the junction contained 8 bases not matched to a gene. The CDR3 loop is CASSLAAGQATNTEAFF. In DNA, the CDR3 is TGTGCCAGCAGCTTAGCTGCTGGACAGGCTACGAACACTGAAGCTTTCTTT.

The genes are TRBV18 and TRBJ2-5; unclear D gene. The V end lost 2 bases, the J end lost 5 bases, and 9 bases lay between the germline ends. Germline CDR1 reads KGHSH; CDR2 reads LQKENI. The CDR3 runs to 13 residues. The CDR3 nucleotides are TGTGCCAGCTCACCAAACTCGGGTGAGACCCAGTACTTC. This encodes CASSPNSGETQYF.

In DNA, the CDR3 is TGTGCCAGCAGCCAAGAACGGGCGGGAGCCGGGAACGACGAGCAGTACTTC. Translating gives CASSQERAGAGNDEQYF. The chain uses TRBV3-1 (or the pseudogene TRBV3-2) and TRBJ2-7, with 7 bases identical to TRBD2. The V segment lost 0 bases and the J segment 5 bases; nucleotides outside the gene matches: 13. The germline CDR1 and CDR2 sequences are LGHDT and YNNKEL (reference sequence). This CDR3 spans 17 amino acids.

The chain recombines TRBV2 with TRBJ1-2; 7 bases match TRBD1. Losses at the gene ends were 6 bases for V and 1 base for J; bases not matched to a gene: 2. Germline-derived CDR1 and CDR2 are SNHLY and FYNNEI. This CDR3 has 13 amino acids. This chain's CDR3 is CASRGTDNYGYTF. The CDR3 bases are TGTGCCAGCAGGGGGACAGATAACTATGGCTACACCTTC.

The V and J genes are TRBV28 and TRBJ1-2; TRBD1 might be the D (5 bases). Trimming took off 8 bases at V and 1 base at J, with 20 bases between the two ends. This CDR3 is 16 amino acids long. CDR1 is MDHEN and CDR2 is SYDVKM in the germline V gene. CDR3 loop: CASDSLSAGFNYGYTF. The CDR3 coding sequence is TGTGCCAGCGACAGCTTAAGCGCCGGATTTAACTATGGCTACACCTTC.

The rearrangement joins TRBV2 to TRBJ2-2, with TRBD1 identical over 8 bases. The junction had 5 bases not matched to a gene; V was cut back by 6 bases and J by 5 bases. From germline, CDR1 is SNHLY and CDR2 FYNNEI. The CDR3 spans 14 residues. This chain's CDR3 is CASSLQGGTGELFF. CDR3 nucleotides: TGTGCCAGCAGCCTACAGGGGGGTACCGGGGAGCTGTTTTTT.

The chain is built from TRBV7-2 and TRBJ1-5, with D possibly TRBD1 on 6 matching bases. The CDR3 is made up of 15 amino acids. The V end lost 2 bases, the J end lost 7 bases, and 15 bases lay between the germline ends. CDR1 is SGHTA, CDR2 FQGNSA, per germline. Here the CDR3 DNA reads TGTGCCAGCAGCTTAAGTAACAGGGTGGTCCAGCCCCAGCATTTT. Its translation: CASSLSNRVVQPQHF. The full variable domain, rest sourced from reference TRBV7-2 and TRBJ1-5, is GAGVSQSPSNKVTEKGKDVELRCDPISGHTALYWYRQSLGQGLEFLIYFQGNSAPDKSGLPSDRFSAERTGGSVSTLTIQRTQQEDSAVYLCASSLSNRVVQPQHFGDGTRLSIL.

The J gene is TRBJ2-1, the V gene TRBV11-2, with TRBD2 as a possible D gene (5 bases). Deletions cut 1 base from V and 13 bases from J, with 11 bases between. This CDR3 region has 12 residues. Germline lookup yields CDR1 SGHAT and CDR2 FQNNGV. The CDR3 is CASSLGRSGQFF. DNA for the CDR3: TGTGCCAGCAGCTTAGGTCGGAGCGGACAGTTCTTC.

This clone was found a few times. The chain carries TRBV6-2 or TRBV6-3 and TRBJ2-1; TRBD2 agrees at 12 bases. J was trimmed by 8 bases and V by 5 bases; bases with no gene match: 16. The germline V gene encodes CDR1 MNHEY and CDR2 SVGEGT. The CDR3 runs to 18 residues. This CDR3 is CASSKRVLAGGQIDEQFF. DNA of the CDR3: TGTGCCAGCAGTAAAAGGGTGCTAGCGGGAGGGCAAATCGATGAGCAGTTCTTC.

J is TRBJ2-3 and V is TRBV15; 7 bases are a match to TRBD1. The CDR3 runs to 16 residues. From germline, CDR1 is LNHNV and CDR2 YYDKDF (reference sequence). Trimming took 0 bases from V and 6 from J; bases not matched to a gene: 9. The chain's CDR3 is CATSRDLTGWTDTQYF. The CDR3 DNA follows: TGTGCCACCAGCAGAGATTTGACAGGGTGGACCGATACGCAGTATTTT. Filled out from reference TRBV15 and TRBJ2-3, the complete variable domain reads DAMVIQNPRYQVTQFGKPVTLSCSQTLNHNVMYWYQQKSSQAPKLLFHYYDKDFNNEADTPDNFQSRRPNTSFCFLDIRSPGLGDTAMYLCATSRDLTGWTDTQYFGPGTRLTVL.

As for this clone: The sample has other DNA sequences that encode this CDR3 too. The chain couples TRBV11-2 to TRBJ2-7; no clear D. Trimming took off 3 bases at V and 5 bases at J, with 5 bases between the two ends. The CDR3 loop spans 11 amino acids. Germline CDR1 is SGHAT and CDR2 is FQNNGV. This CDR3 is CASSLGDEQYF. CDR3 nucleotide sequence: TGTGCCAGCAGCTTGGGCGACGAGCAGTACTTC.